This passage covers 14 T cell receptor beta chains from one sample sequenced in a study of somatic mutations in cytotoxic T cells in rheumatoid arthritis. Profiling relied on immunoSEQ multiplex PCR, and the TCRdb table lists in-frame clones only, not all of them. The sample has over 10,000 clones, 74% seen once; the top ten hold roughly 9.8%. The material sequenced was CD8+ T cells sorted from blood. Receptors originate from a man in his 70s in good health.

This clone is medium-sized (0.01 to 0.1%) in the sample. This chain joins TRBV7-8 and TRBJ2-1, with D possibly being TRBD1 (5 bases). CDR1 SGHVS and CDR2 FQNEAQ come from the germline V gene. There are 14 residues in the CDR3. Trimming left V 5 bases short and J 7 bases short, with 15 bases between. The CDR3 loop reads CASSRWGELNEQFF. The CDR3 nucleotides are TGTGCCAGCAGCCGTTGGGGCGAGCTTAATGAGCAGTTCTTC.

This clone was counted a few times. The chain couples TRBV2 to TRBJ2-5; D is undetermined. This CDR3 has 11 residues. The germline gives CDR1 SNHLY, CDR2 FYNNEI. V was trimmed by 7 bases and J by 2 bases, leaving 5 bases between them. The CDR3 loop reads CASKQQETQYF. DNA for the CDR3: TGTGCCAGCAAACAACAAGAGACCCAGTACTTC.

This clone has more than one count but fewer than ten. The chain recombines TRBV6-4 with TRBJ2-2; D is possibly TRBD1 (5 bases). This CDR3 region has 14 residues. V was pared by 4 bases and J by 6 bases, with 12 bases between. CDR1 is MRHNA and CDR2 is SNTAGT in the germline V gene. CDR3 in amino acids: CASSVGREAGELFF. The DNA of the CDR3 is TGTGCCAGCAGTGTCGGCAGGGAAGCCGGGGAGCTGTTTTTT.

The chain links TRBV6-5 to TRBJ1-1; 10 bases are a match to TRBD1. This CDR3 region has 16 residues. V shed 2 bases, J shed 5 bases, and the junction held 8 bases outside the gene matches. Germline V gene sequence: CDR1 MNHEY, CDR2 SVGAGI. CDR3 bases: TGTGCCAGCAGTTACCGCGGGACAGGGGAGTGGACTGAAGCTTTCTTT. Encoded protein: CASSYRGTGEWTEAFF.

The chain joins TRBV4-2 to TRBJ1-4; 11 positions match TRBD1. The V gene's germline CDR1 is LGHNA and CDR2 YNFKEQ. The CDR3 covers 15 residues. Trimming at V came to 1 base and at J to 10 bases, leaving 5 bases not matched to a gene. This CDR3 is CASSQGSGTGGKLFF. The CDR3 DNA reads as TGTGCCAGCAGCCAAGGGAGCGGGACAGGGGGAAAACTGTTTTTT.

The gene calls are TRBV7-9 and TRBJ1-1; TRBD1 might be the D (5 bases). The germline V gene has CDR1 SEHNR and CDR2 FQNEAQ (reference sequence). Trimming pared 4 bases from V and 1 base from J, leaving 10 bases between. CDR3 length: 14 amino acids. CDR3 nucleotides: TGTGCCAGCAGCTCTACGCAGGGGAACACTGAAGCTTTCTTT. This codes for CASSSTQGNTEAFF.

CDR3 nucleotide sequence: TGTGCCAGCCGACTAGTTTCTAACGGGGAGCTGTTTTTT. It is translated as CASRLVSNGELFF. This rearrangement joins TRBV25-1 to TRBJ2-2, with D tentatively TRBD2 (6 bases). CDR1 and CDR2 (germline): MGHDK, SYGVNS. There are 13 residues in the CDR3. The V end lost 8 bases, the J end lost 7 bases, and 14 bases lay between the germline ends. Drawing the rest from reference TRBV25-1 and TRBJ2-2, the complete variable domain is EADIYQTPRYLVIGTGKKITLECSQTMGHDKMYWYQQDPGMELHLIHYSYGVNSTEKGDLSSESTVSRIRTEHFPLTLESARPSHTSQYLCASRLVSNGELFFGEGSRLTVL.

This clone was seen only a few times. The gene calls are TRBV7-9 and TRBJ2-7, with D perhaps matching TRBD2 (5 bases). Germline loops: CDR1 SEHNR, CDR2 FQNEAQ (reference sequence). The CDR3 has 15 residues. V dropped 0 bases and J dropped 0 bases, with 9 bases sitting between them. CDR3 protein: CASSLADGSSYEQYF. DNA of the CDR3: TGTGCCAGCAGCTTAGCCGATGGGAGCTCCTACGAGCAGTACTTC. The variable domain in full, completed from reference TRBV7-9 and TRBJ2-7, reads DTGVSQNPRHKITKRGQNVTFRCDPISEHNRLYWYRQTLGQGPEFLTYFQNEAQLEKSRLLSDRFSAERPKGSFSTLEIQRTEQGDSAMYLCASSLADGSSYEQYFGPGTRLTVT.

The V call is TRBV19, the J call TRBJ1-2, with a tentative D call TRBD1 (5 bases). This CDR3 has 12 residues. The V and J ends lost 7 bases and 5 bases respectively, with 11 bases between them. The germline gives CDR1 LNHDA, CDR2 SQIVND (reference sequence). The CDR3 spells CASNLGLYGYTF. For the CDR3, the DNA is TGTGCCAGTAATTTGGGGCTGTATGGCTACACCTTC.

The chain has TRBV18 and TRBJ1-4, with 10 bases that match TRBD1. V was clipped by 3 bases and J by 4 bases; unmatched bases: 5. The CDR3 totals 16 residues. Germline V gene data show CDR1 as KGHSH and CDR2 as LQKENI. In nucleotides, the CDR3 is TGTGCCAGCTCACCTGGACAGGGGGAGTTTAATGAAAAACTGTTTTTT. Its protein product is CASSPGQGEFNEKLFF.

The chain uses TRBV30 and TRBJ2-7, with D unresolved. Trimming removed 1 base from V and 0 bases from J, with 10 bases in between. The V gene's germline CDR1 is GTSNPN and CDR2 SVGIG (reference sequence). This CDR3 is built from 14 residues. The DNA for the CDR3 is TGTGCCTGGAGTGGGCGCGAGGCCTCCTACGAGCAGTACTTC. As protein: CAWSGREASYEQYF.

J is TRBJ2-5 and V is TRBV28; D tentatively reads TRBD1 or TRBD2 (5 bases each). Trimming removed 3 bases at V and 2 bases at J, with 25 bases between. This CDR3 spans 19 amino acids. Germline CDR1 is MDHEN and CDR2 is SYDVKM. The CDR3 DNA is TGTGCCAGCAGTTTGAGGGACGGCGAAGCTCCACCAACTCAAGAGACCCAGTACTTC. Translated: CASSLRDGEAPPTQETQYF.

CDR3 DNA: TGTGCCAGCAGCTTCGGGGGGGACGACACTGAAGCTTTCTTT. Protein sequence: CASSFGGDDTEAFF. The J gene is TRBJ1-1, the V gene TRBV7-9; TRBD1 might be the D (5 bases). The germline gives CDR1 SEHNR, CDR2 FQNEAQ (reference sequence). V shed 3 bases and J shed 3 bases, with 11 bases lying between them. CDR3 length: 14 amino acids.

The rearrangement uses TRBV6-1 and TRBJ1-6; TRBD1 matches at 12 bases. Looked up from germline, CDR1 is MNHNS and CDR2 is SASEGT. Unmatched junction bases numbered 6, after V lost 5 bases and J lost 10 bases. The CDR3 has 15 residues. CDR3 nucleotides: TGTGCCAGCAGTCTCGGGACAGGGGGCGGGTCACCCCTCCACTTT. This gives the protein CASSLGTGGGSPLHF.